This entry lists 5 T cell receptor beta chains sequenced from one sample in a study of blood T cell repertoires in COVID-19. The repertoire was sequenced with immunoSEQ multiplex PCR; TCRdb's copy has only in-frame clones and lacks some. The data contain 55,000 to 70,000 clones, roughly 89% of them singletons. Sequencing was carried out using peripheral blood. These receptor sequences come from a human donor in a cohort sampled during active COVID-19.

The chain recombines TRBV24-1 with TRBJ2-5; D is possibly TRBD2 (6 bases). The V and J ends lost 9 bases and 5 bases respectively, with 12 bases between them. The length of the CDR3 is 12 residues. Germline values: CDR1 KGHDR, CDR2 SFDVKD. The CDR3 region is CATPGGWETQYF. In nucleotides, the CDR3 is TGTGCCACCCCCGGGGGTTGGGAGACCCAGTACTTC.

Concerning this clone itself: Other DNA sequences within the sample encode an identical CDR3. The chain carries TRBV30 and TRBJ1-5; D is possibly TRBD1 (6 bases). V was shortened by 0 bases and J by 6 bases, with 9 bases between the two germline ends. Germline CDR1 and CDR2: GTSNPN and SVGIG (reference sequence). The CDR3 runs to 13 residues. In DNA, the CDR3 is TGTGCCTGGAGTGTACAAGGGGGTCAGCCCCAGCATTTT. It encodes CAWSVQGGQPQHF.

This rearrangement joins TRBV19 to TRBJ1-3; D gene unclear. Germline V gene sequence: CDR1 LNHDA, CDR2 SQIVND (reference sequence). The CDR3 totals 16 residues. Trimming took 5 bases from V and 0 from J, leaving 14 bases between them. For the CDR3, the DNA is TGTGCCAGTAGTCTACGTGGAGGGCACTCTGGAAACACCATATATTTT. Protein product: CASSLRGGHSGNTIYF.

The V gene is TRBV6-1, the J gene TRBJ1-4; perhaps TRBD1 as D (5 bases). Trimming left V 0 bases short and J 7 bases short, with 15 bases between. In germline, CDR1 is MNHNS, CDR2 SASEGT. CDR3 length: 16 residues. Written as DNA, the CDR3 is TGTGCCAGCAGTGAAGCGCTTGGGGGGTATCGTGAAAAACTGTTTTTT. Amino acid sequence: CASSEALGGYREKLFF.

This clone came up once. The rearrangement joins TRBV9 to TRBJ1-1; the D gene is possibly TRBD1 (5 bases). Trimming shortened V by 4 bases and J by 3 bases, and 16 bases separated the two germline ends. CDR1 and CDR2 (germline): SGDLS, YYNGEE. The CDR3 totals 15 residues. CDR3 amino acids: CASSPLGGEDTEAFF. DNA of the CDR3: TGTGCCAGCAGCCCCTTGGGAGGGGAGGACACTGAAGCTTTCTTT.